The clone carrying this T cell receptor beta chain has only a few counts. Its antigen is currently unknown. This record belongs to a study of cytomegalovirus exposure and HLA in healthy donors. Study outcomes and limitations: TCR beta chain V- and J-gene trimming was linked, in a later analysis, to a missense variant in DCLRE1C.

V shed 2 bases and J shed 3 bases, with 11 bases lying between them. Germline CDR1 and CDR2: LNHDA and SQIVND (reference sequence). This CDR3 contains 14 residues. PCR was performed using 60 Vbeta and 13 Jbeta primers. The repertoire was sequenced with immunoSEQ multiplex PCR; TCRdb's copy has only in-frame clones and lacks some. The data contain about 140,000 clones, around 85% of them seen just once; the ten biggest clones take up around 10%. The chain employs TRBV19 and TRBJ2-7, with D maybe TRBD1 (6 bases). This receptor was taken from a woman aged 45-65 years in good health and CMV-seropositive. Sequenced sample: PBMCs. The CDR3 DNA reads TGTGCCAGTAGTATACAGGGGTCATACTACGAGCAGTACTTC. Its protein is CASSIQGSYYEQYF.